The text below deals with one TCR beta chain. This CDR3 is built from 14 residues. CDR1 SGHRS and CDR2 YFSETQ come from the germline V gene. Trimming shortened V by 5 bases and J by 5 bases, and 14 bases separated the two germline ends. In the original analysis: Reference gene primers were amplified, and this amplification served to estimate nucleated cell counts. Sequencing was performed with immunoSEQ multiplex PCR; in TCRdb, only in-frame clones are kept and a portion is missing. V and J calls and clone size are given by that table; D and trimming were obtained from the DNA. In the table there are roughly 110,000 clones, about 89% of which are singletons. The sample comes from a study of blood T cell repertoires in COVID-19. Background on the study: Sites across the United States, Italy and Spain contributed samples from acute and convalescent COVID-19. T cells, B-cell-depleted T cells, or PBMCs provided the cDNA or gDNA that served as material.

The chain uses TRBV5-1 and TRBJ1-5; D perhaps matches TRBD1 (5 bases). The material sequenced was peripheral blood. The TCR originated in a middle-aged man with acute or convalescent COVID-19. CDR3 nucleotides: TGCGCCAGCAGTCTCGACGGGGGGGATCAGCCCCAGCATTTT. Protein: CASSLDGGDQPQHF.